One sample yielded the 27 T cell receptor beta chains listed below, sequenced in a study of OX40 agonist ivuxolimab in advanced cancers. Generated by immunoSEQ multiplex PCR, the TCRdb table keeps only in-frame clones and is missing some. Of 60,000 or so clones in the sample, roughly 90% were seen once. The material was CD4+ or CD8+ T cells sorted from blood, obtained in a trial of the OX40 agonist ivuxolimab. The receptors shown here come from an adult with an advanced solid tumor such as melanoma, head and neck, liver or kidney cancer.

V gene TRBV19 combines with J gene TRBJ2-1; 7 bases map to TRBD2. The CDR3 runs 18 residues. The ends lost 5 bases at V and 2 bases at J; junction bases unmatched: 15. In germline, CDR1 is LNHDA, CDR2 SQIVND (reference sequence). The CDR3 spells CASSSHPGASGAYNEQFF. The CDR3 DNA reads TGTGCCAGTAGTTCACACCCCGGGGCTAGCGGAGCCTACAATGAGCAGTTCTTC.

This chain's CDR3 is CASSPGGGYDTEAFF. The CDR3 DNA reads as TGTGCCAGCAGCCCAGGGGGTGGTTATGACACTGAAGCTTTCTTT. The chain has TRBV7-9 and TRBJ1-1; 7 positions agree with TRBD1. V shed 5 bases, J shed 3 bases, and the junction held 9 bases outside the gene matches. This CDR3 spans 15 amino acids. Germline V CDR1 and CDR2: SEHNR, FQNEAQ (reference sequence).

The J gene is TRBJ1-2, the V gene TRBV28; maybe TRBD1 (5 bases). Trimming cost V 1 base and J 3 bases, with 9 bases left between them. The CDR3 runs 14 residues. Germline V gene lookup returns CDR1 MDHEN and CDR2 SYDVKM. The CDR3 sequence: CASSLFGGDYGYTF. CDR3 in DNA: TGTGCCAGCAGTTTATTTGGGGGTGACTATGGCTACACCTTC.

The chain joins TRBV6-1 to TRBJ2-1, with 10 bases fitting TRBD2. Germline loops: CDR1 MNHNS, CDR2 SASEGT. The V segment lost 4 bases and the J segment 8 bases; nucleotides outside the gene matches: 11. The CDR3 has 16 residues. DNA of the CDR3: TGTGCCAGCAGTGGGGGGGCTAGCGGGAGTGGTCATGAGCAGTTCTTC. This translates into CASSGGASGSGHEQFF.

V gene TRBV12-5 combines with J gene TRBJ2-2; 11 bases line up with TRBD2. The CDR3 loop spans 17 amino acids. Germline V lookup: CDR1 LGHNT, CDR2 FRNRAP. After removal of 0 bases from V and 4 bases from J, the junction contained 4 bases not matched to a gene. The CDR3 bases are TGTGCTAGTGGTTTGGTACCTAGCGGGAGGTTCACCGGGGAGCTGTTTTTT. Its protein is CASGLVPSGRFTGELFF.

The chain uses TRBV2 and TRBJ1-2; D gene uncertain. Germline CDR1 is SNHLY and CDR2 is FYNNEI. This CDR3 is 11 amino acids long. V shed 8 bases and J shed 6 bases, with 10 bases lying between them. The CDR3 spells CASARANGYTF. CDR3 nucleotides: TGTGCCAGCGCTAGAGCGAATGGCTACACCTTC. The full variable domain, with the rest looked up from reference TRBV2 and TRBJ1-2, is EPEVTQTPSHQVTQMGQEVILRCVPISNHLYFYWYRQILGQKVEFLVSFYNNEISEKSEIFDDQFSVERPDGSNFTLKIRSTKLEDSAMYFCASARANGYTFGSGTRLTVV.

This chain connects TRBV6-5 to TRBJ1-1; TRBD1 is a possible D gene (6 bases). The CDR3 is 14 amino acids. CDR1 and CDR2 (germline): MNHEY, SVGAGI. Trimming shortened V by 0 bases and J by 7 bases, and 12 bases separated the two germline ends. This CDR3 is CASSYSFGQNEAFF. CDR3 DNA: TGTGCCAGCAGTTACTCGTTTGGACAGAATGAAGCTTTCTTT.

The J gene is TRBJ2-3, the V gene TRBV19, with 12 positions matching TRBD2. The germline V gene encodes CDR1 LNHDA and CDR2 SQIVND (reference sequence). The CDR3 has 16 amino acids. Trimming removed 4 bases from V and 4 bases from J; junction bases left unmatched: 6. This CDR3 reads CASSRKTSGSADTQYF. The CDR3 bases are TGTGCCAGTAGTAGGAAGACTAGCGGGAGTGCAGATACGCAGTATTTT.

The chain combines TRBV28 with TRBJ2-1, with D hard to call. There are 14 residues in the CDR3. In germline, CDR1 is MDHEN, CDR2 SYDVKM. The ends were cut back, 5 bases at V and 1 base at J, with 9 bases in the middle. For the CDR3, the DNA is TGTGCCAGCAGTCCCTTAGCTTCCTACAATGAGCAGTTCTTC. This translates into CASSPLASYNEQFF. Using reference TRBV28 and TRBJ2-1 for the parts outside the CDR3, the full variable domain is DVKVTQSSRYLVKRTGEKVFLECVQDMDHENMFWYRQDPGLGLRLIYFSYDVKMKEKGDIPEGYSVSREKKERFSLILESASTNQTSMYLCASSPLASYNEQFFGPGTRLTVL.

The table lists this clone with a count of one. This chain joins TRBV11-2 and TRBJ1-6, with 9 bases aligning to TRBD1. The trim removed 0 bases at V and 4 bases at J, leaving 7 bases unmatched. The germline V gene has CDR1 SGHAT and CDR2 FQNNGV. The CDR3 contains 18 residues. CDR3 nucleotide sequence: TGTGCCAGCAGCTTAGATCGGACAGGGGTGACTTATAATTCACCCCTCCACTTT. Amino acid sequence: CASSLDRTGVTYNSPLHF.

The V call is TRBV5-4, the J call TRBJ2-2; D gene ambiguous. Germline V CDR1 and CDR2: SGHNT, YYREEE (reference sequence). V lost 4 bases and J lost 5, with 9 bases in between. This CDR3 contains 13 residues. The CDR3 here is CASSVDFTGELFF. In nucleotides, the CDR3 is TGTGCCAGCAGCGTAGACTTTACCGGGGAGCTGTTTTTT.

This chain joins TRBV6-5 and TRBJ2-7; 9 positions agree with TRBD2. The germline V gene has CDR1 MNHEY and CDR2 SVGAGI. CDR3 length equals 15 residues. V was clipped by 7 bases and J by 6 bases; unmatched bases: 13. CDR3 nucleotides: TGTGCCAGCAATGGCGGGAGGGCTCCCTCGGGCGAGCAGTACTTC. Translation: CASNGGRAPSGEQYF.

This chain joins TRBV6-5 and TRBJ1-1, with 11 bases lining up with TRBD1. This CDR3 is built from 15 residues. CDR1 MNHEY and CDR2 SVGAGI come from the germline V gene. The J segment lost 6 bases and the V segment lost 6 bases, leaving 9 bases of the junction unmatched. The CDR3 bases are TGTGCCAGCAGGAGAGGGACAGGGGGAAGGGCTGAAGCTTTCTTT. Its translation is CASRRGTGGRAEAFF.

The chain couples TRBV28 to TRBJ2-1, with 8 positions matching TRBD1. Germline CDR1 is MDHEN and CDR2 is SYDVKM. This CDR3 has 17 amino acids. V dropped 1 base and J dropped 1; count of bases not matched to a gene: 6. In DNA form, the CDR3 reads TGTGCCAGCAGTTTATCGGTGGGACAGGATTCCTACAATGAGCAGTTCTTC. This codes for CASSLSVGQDSYNEQFF.

V is TRBV28 and J is TRBJ1-4; 7 nucleotides match TRBD1. Per germline, CDR1 MDHEN and CDR2 SYDVKM. Unmatched junction bases numbered 9, after V lost 5 bases and J lost 3 bases. The CDR3 is 16 amino acids. The CDR3 nucleotides read TGTGCCAGCAGTCCGGGGACAGACCGACCTAATGAAAAACTGTTTTTT. Translated: CASSPGTDRPNEKLFF.

The J gene is TRBJ2-5, the V gene TRBV19, with D perhaps assigned TRBD1 or TRBD2 (5 bases each). CDR3 size: 16 residues. V gave up 4 bases and J gave up 6 bases, with 21 bases separating them. Germline V lookup: CDR1 LNHDA, CDR2 SQIVND (reference sequence). CDR3 sequence: CASSSPGTTFDKTQYF. The CDR3 DNA follows: TGTGCCAGTAGTAGCCCCGGGACCACCTTCGATAAGACCCAGTACTTC.

The rearrangement joins TRBV5-1 to TRBJ2-3; 9 nucleotides agree with TRBD2. Germline V gene lookup returns CDR1 SGHRS and CDR2 YFSETQ. The V segment lost 0 bases and the J segment 0 bases; nucleotides outside the gene matches: 8. The CDR3 extends over 18 amino acids. The CDR3, as DNA: TGCGCCAGCAGCTTGGTGGCGGGAGGGCGGTTGAGCACAGATACGCAGTATTTT. This encodes CASSLVAGGRLSTDTQYF. Full variable domain (missing parts from reference TRBV5-1 and TRBJ2-3): KAGVTQTPRYLIKTRGQQVTLSCSPISGHRSVSWYQQTPGQGLQFLFEYFSETQRNKGNFPGRFSGRQFSNSRSEMNVSTLELGDSALYLCASSLVAGGRLSTDTQYFGPGTRLTVL.

The J gene is TRBJ2-5, the V gene TRBV15; D might be TRBD2 (5 bases). Germline CDR1 reads LNHNV; CDR2 reads YYDKDF (reference sequence). The CDR3 has 15 residues. Between the trimmed V and J ends, which lost 0 bases and 5 bases, there was a span of 13 bases. The CDR3 spells CATSRETAGGETQYF. The CDR3 DNA sequence: TGTGCCACCAGCAGAGAAACCGCCGGCGGGGAGACCCAGTACTTC.

This chain uses TRBV18 with TRBJ2-6; possible D gene TRBD1, 6 bases. CDR3 size: 15 residues. Germline values: CDR1 KGHSH, CDR2 LQKENI. Trimming took off 2 bases at V and 3 bases at J, with 8 bases between the two ends. The CDR3 spells CASSPGGGGANVLTF. The CDR3 DNA reads TGTGCCAGCTCACCAGGGGGCGGTGGGGCCAACGTCCTGACTTTC.

This chain uses TRBV6-1 with TRBJ2-3; no definite D call. CDR1 MNHNS and CDR2 SASEGT come from the germline V gene. The CDR3 extends over 13 amino acids. V was trimmed by 5 bases and J by 7 bases, leaving 13 bases between them. The CDR3 is CASSPSFMNTQYF. The DNA of the CDR3 is TGTGCCAGCAGTCCCTCTTTCATGAATACGCAGTATTTT.

The chain joins TRBV6-5 to TRBJ2-2; D is possibly TRBD1 (6 bases). V lost 6 bases and J 5 bases, leaving 16 bases between the germline ends. Germline assignment: CDR1 MNHEY and CDR2 SVGAGI. The CDR3 length is 15 residues. DNA for the CDR3: TGTGCCAGCAGATCCCACAGGGAAAATACCGGGGAGCTGTTTTTT. Its protein product is CASRSHRENTGELFF.

V and J are TRBV5-1 and TRBJ2-5; maybe TRBD1 (5 bases). Germline assignment: CDR1 SGHRS and CDR2 YFSETQ. The CDR3 sequence is 15 residues long. Deletions cut 3 bases from V and 5 bases from J, with 17 bases between. CDR3: CASSSGLSQEETQYF. The CDR3 coding sequence is TGCGCCAGCAGCTCCGGGCTTTCACAGGAGGAGACCCAGTACTTC.

In regard to this clone: The junction departs from germline at one end; a sequencing error may be responsible. The chain recombines TRBV5-1 with TRBJ2-3; tentatively, D is TRBD1 or TRBD2 (5 bases each). CDR1 and CDR2 (germline): SGHRS, YFSETQ. CDR3 size: 17 residues. CDR3 in amino acids: CASSLAAGTVNTDTQYF. The CDR3 bases are TGCGCCAGCAGTTTGGCTGCCGGGACGGTCAACACAGATACGCAGTATTTT.

The genes are TRBV5-8 and TRBJ1-1, with D uncertain. Germline CDR1 SGHTS, CDR2 YDEGEE. The V end lost 5 bases, the J end lost 0 bases, and 8 bases lay between the germline ends. The length of the CDR3 is 13 residues. CDR3 DNA: TGTGCCAGCAGAATGACGGTGAACACTGAAGCTTTCTTT. Protein: CASRMTVNTEAFF. The variable domain in full, with the rest retrieved from reference TRBV5-8 and TRBJ1-1, is EAGVTQSPTHLIKTRGQQATLRCSPISGHTSVYWYQQALGLGLQFLLWYDEGEERNRGNFPPRFSGRQFPNYSSELNVNALELEDSALYLCASRMTVNTEAFFGQGTRLTVV.

The chain uses TRBV5-1 and TRBJ2-3; possible D gene TRBD2, 5 bases. The CDR3 loop spans 14 amino acids. The V end was cut by 4 bases, the J end by 4 bases, with 13 bases between. CDR1 and CDR2 (germline): SGHRS, YFSETQ. The CDR3 loop reads CASSTMPRADTQYF. CDR3 sequence (DNA): TGCGCCAGCAGCACCATGCCGAGGGCAGATACGCAGTATTTT.

The chain has TRBV4-1 and TRBJ2-7, with a possible D match to TRBD2 (5 bases). V lost 0 bases to trimming and J lost 2 bases, with 11 bases between them. The CDR3 is 15 amino acids. The germline V gene has CDR1 MGHRA and CDR2 YSYEKL. In DNA form, the CDR3 reads TGCGCCAGCAGCCAAGAGAGGGTTTTTGCCTACGAGCAGTACTTC. Translating it yields CASSQERVFAYEQYF.

This chain connects TRBV19 to TRBJ1-3; D not resolved. V dropped 6 bases and J dropped 4 bases, with 10 bases sitting between them. Germline V gene lookup returns CDR1 LNHDA and CDR2 SQIVND (reference sequence). The CDR3 extends over 13 amino acids. CDR3 in amino acids: CASSKYVGNTIYF. For the CDR3, the DNA is TGTGCCAGTAGCAAGTACGTGGGAAACACCATATATTTT.